Following are 3 T cell receptor beta chains from one sample sequenced in a study of human CD8 memory T cell subsets (TCRdb year 2020). A Human TCR Profiling Kit was used to prepare UMI-labeled 5' RACE TCRbeta libraries. TCRdb reprocessed the reads, so every CDR3 protein sequence counts as one entry and DNA is not shown. The sample table gives about 18,000 distinct CDR3 sequences. Around 5.8% of the sample lies in the top ten. Sequenced input: CD8+ T cells from PBMCs. The origin of the receptors is a human donor in good health.

The V call is TRBV4-3, the J call TRBJ2-3. Germline V CDR1 and CDR2: LGHNA, YSLEER. This CDR3 spans 15 amino acids. CDR3 sequence: CASSPEGPTGDTQYF.

V gene TRBV29-1 combines with J gene TRBJ2-2; TCRdb reports TRBD1, a call that lacks DNA to check it against. Germline V gene data show CDR1 as SQVTM and CDR2 as ANQGSEA. The CDR3 covers 14 residues. The CDR3 region is CSANQGQGTGELFF.

V gene TRBV13 combines with J gene TRBJ2-1; TCRdb's assignment of TRBD1 cannot be checked, as there is no DNA. From germline, CDR1 is PRHDT and CDR2 FYEKMQ (reference sequence). The CDR3 covers 14 residues. The CDR3: CASSLRTAYNEQFF.